This TCR beta chain was documented in a study of blood T cells in healthy people across ages. A few counts support this clonotype. Donor samples were obtained from healthy Caucasian individuals from Russia, aged 6 to 90. Germline V gene data show CDR1 as SEHNR and CDR2 as FQNEAQ (reference sequence). Trimming took 2 bases from V and 1 from J, leaving 10 bases between them. The CDR3 extends over 15 amino acids. Next came a second PCR, run for about 6 to 11 cycles, which used a sample-barcoded 5' primer along with a J-beta primer mix. In TCRdb, the 5' RACE reads were re-called with MiXCR into one record per CDR3 protein. The repertoire holds around 850,000 distinct CDR3 sequences, with about 34% as singletons.

The V and J genes are TRBV7-9 and TRBJ2-3; D may be TRBD1 (5 bases). The sequenced sample consisted of blood. The receptor's source is a man aged 18 to 29 in good health. The CDR3 here is CASSLLGRGTDTQYF. The CDR3 DNA reads TGTGCCAGCAGCTTACTAGGCAGGGGCACAGATACGCAGTATTTT.